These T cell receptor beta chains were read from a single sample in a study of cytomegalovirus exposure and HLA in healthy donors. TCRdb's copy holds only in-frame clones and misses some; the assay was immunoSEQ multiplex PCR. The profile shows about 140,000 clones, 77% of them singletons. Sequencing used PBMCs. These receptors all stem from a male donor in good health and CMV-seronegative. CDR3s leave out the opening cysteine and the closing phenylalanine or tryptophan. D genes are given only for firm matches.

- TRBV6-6 ASSYGRAAAGNTIY
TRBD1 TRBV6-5 ASSWDRGYEQY
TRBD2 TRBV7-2 ASSPIAGGGETQY
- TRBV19 ASSILANTGELF
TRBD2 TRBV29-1 SVEQTSRAQY
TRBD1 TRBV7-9 ASSLGQGSYGYT
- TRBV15 ATSRAEGGELF
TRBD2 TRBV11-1 ASSRSGGRTDTQY
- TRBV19 ASSITEETQY
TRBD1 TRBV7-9 ASSLTDRGNGYT
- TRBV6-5 ASSYSRRQSTHGYT
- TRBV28 ASSLTSYEQY
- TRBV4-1 ASSQENTGNYGYT
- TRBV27 ASMERRLSYNEQF
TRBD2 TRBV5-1 ASSLGTSGQETQY
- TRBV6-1 ASSSGVPGANVLT
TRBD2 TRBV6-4 ASSDSGTHNEQF
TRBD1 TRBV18 ASSPGDRGHYEQY
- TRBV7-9 SSSLGGSYEQY
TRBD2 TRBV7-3 ASSLKLASYNEQF
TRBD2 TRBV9 ASSPGLAPTYEQY
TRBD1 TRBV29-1 SVESGQGAGQPQH
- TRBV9 ASSAPIRNTIY
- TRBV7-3 ASSLNGAASGAYNEQF
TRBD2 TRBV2 ASSEASGRGTDTQY
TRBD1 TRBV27 ASRPDRGSEKLF
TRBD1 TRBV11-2 ASSLTGQILSGNTIY
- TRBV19 ASSPPGWKRNQPQH
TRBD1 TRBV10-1 ANHRDRVTGYT
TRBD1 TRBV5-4 ASSATGGSSTRNEQF
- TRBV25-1 ASSEGMNTEAF
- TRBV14 ASSQSTRTEAF
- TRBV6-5 ASSYSPTYTGELF
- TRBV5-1 ASSAGRPNEKLF
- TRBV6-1 ASSRQNSGANVLT
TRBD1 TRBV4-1 ASSHINRGVGNQPQH
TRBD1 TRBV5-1 ASSLDARGSQSYNSPLH
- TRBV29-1 SVESFRNYGYT
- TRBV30 AWNPPGTGYQPQH
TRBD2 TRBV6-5 ASRPLAGSQF
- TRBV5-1 ASSSTGGGYT
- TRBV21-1 ASRPQGAEAF
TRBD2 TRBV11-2 ASTPGGVSNEQF
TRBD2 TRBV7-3 ASSLMGGGLF